Shown below are 8 T cell receptor beta chains from a single sample sequenced in a study of blood T cells in healthy people across ages. A second PCR of roughly 7 to 11 cycles used a sample-barcoded 5' primer and a J-beta primer mix. TCRdb re-analysed the 5' RACE reads in MiXCR, keeping a single row per CDR3 protein. The sample records about 1.4 million distinct CDR3 sequences, approximately 60% being singletons. Sequenced material: blood. Receptors were obtained from a man younger than 30 in good health.

This clonotype was seen ten or more times. The CDR3, as DNA: TGTGCCAGCAGCCAAGATCGGGACAGTAATAATGAGCAGTTCTTC. Its translation: CASSQDRDSNNEQFF. V is TRBV4-2 and J is TRBJ2-1, with 7 bases that match TRBD1. Trimming at V came to 0 bases and at J to 7 bases, leaving 6 bases not matched to a gene. The length of the CDR3 is 15 residues. Germline V gene data show CDR1 as LGHNA and CDR2 as YNFKEQ.

This clonotype appeared once. This chain uses TRBV27 with TRBJ2-2, with D perhaps TRBD1 (5 bases). Germline CDR1 and CDR2: MNHEY and SMNVEV (reference sequence). CDR3 length: 16 residues. Trimming removed 6 bases from V and 0 bases from J, with 14 bases in between. The CDR3 DNA reads TGTGCCAGCAGGCTGGTGGGGCTACCGAACACCGGGGAGCTGTTTTTT. It translates to CASRLVGLPNTGELFF.

The chain combines TRBV20-1 with TRBJ2-1; D unresolved. CDR3 length equals 13 residues. Per the germline V gene, CDR1 is DFQATT and CDR2 is SNEGSKA (reference sequence). V dropped 0 bases and J dropped 10 bases, with 13 bases sitting between them. Here the CDR3 reads CSARDAHSNEQFF. The CDR3 bases are TGCAGTGCTAGAGATGCCCACAGCAACGAGCAGTTCTTC.

This clonotype was seen a few times. The gene calls are TRBV20-1 and TRBJ2-3; D is uncertain. Germline CDR1 and CDR2: DFQATT and SNEGSKA (reference sequence). V lost 8 bases and J lost 6, with 18 bases in between. The CDR3 has 13 residues. DNA for the CDR3: TGCAGTACCCGGAACCCTGAAGGGGATACGCAGTATTTT. This codes for CSTRNPEGDTQYF.

To note about this clonotype: One end of the junction fails to match germline, which may point to a read error. The gene calls are TRBV5-1 and TRBJ2-1, with D uncertain. Germline-derived CDR1 and CDR2 are SGHRS and YFSETQ. The CDR3 covers 15 residues. CDR3 region: CASSLDGGYYNKQFF. Written as DNA, the CDR3 is TGCGCCAGCAGCTTGGATGGCGGATACTACAATAAGCAGTTCTTC.

V and J are TRBV29-1 and TRBJ2-4, with D possibly being TRBD2 (7 bases). Germline CDR1 and CDR2: SQVTM and ANQGSEA. Deletions cut 5 bases from V and 1 base from J, with 18 bases between. The CDR3 is 16 residues long. CDR3 protein: CSVRGAGARAKNIQYF. In DNA, the CDR3 is TGCAGCGTTCGGGGGGCGGGGGCGAGGGCCAAAAACATTCAGTACTTC.

On this clonotype itself: A much larger clone differs from this one at a single base, so this may be a read error. The chain recombines TRBV6-2 or TRBV6-3 with TRBJ2-1; possible D gene TRBD2, 5 bases. Gene TRBJ2-7 matches the end of the DNA better, so the J call may be wrong. CDR1 is MNHEY and CDR2 is SVGEGT in the germline V gene. CDR3 length: 14 residues. In nucleotides, the CDR3 is TGTGCCGGCACTCCTGCGGAGGCCTACAATGAGCAGTACTTC. Translating it yields CAGTPAEAYNEQYF.

This clonotype showed up many times. V usage is TRBV4-1 and J usage is TRBJ2-7; D is possibly TRBD1 (6 bases). This CDR3 has 16 amino acids. Germline V CDR1 and CDR2: MGHRA, YSYEKL. Trimming cost V 3 bases and J 2 bases, with 17 bases left between them. The CDR3 nucleotides read TGCGCCAGCAGCCAGATGTCCGGGACACAAACCTACGAGCAGTACTTC. Its translation is CASSQMSGTQTYEQYF.